This note documents a single T cell receptor (beta chain) sequence. The CDR3 is made up of 14 amino acids. Per the germline V gene, CDR1 is SEHNR and CDR2 is FQNEAQ (reference sequence). The V gene lost 0 bases and the J gene lost 4 bases, with 9 bases spanning the gap. Data came from immunoSEQ multiplex PCR; TCRdb stores just in-frame clones and leaves some out. The sample includes about 35,000 clones, around 92% of them seen just once. This sample is drawn from a study of chemoradiotherapy in HPV16-positive cancers. This specimen consisted of blood, obtained from a patient who underwent chemoradiotherapy. This clonotype was sampled from a human donor with HPV-associated anogenital cancer. The V gene is TRBV7-9, the J gene TRBJ1-2; no firm D call. The CDR3 here is CASSLALGAYGYTF. In nucleotides, the CDR3 is TGTGCCAGCAGCTTAGCCCTGGGCGCCTATGGCTACACCTTC.